This entry is about one T cell receptor beta chain. Its antigen is still unknown. The junction and the germline gene differ at one end; a read error may be behind it. Unique molecular identifiers were present in the TCR beta cDNA libraries. Researchers reported about 500,000 cDNA molecules coming from approximately 1 to 10 million T cells. TCRdb reanalysed the PCR reads using MiXCR and keeps one entry per CDR3 protein. This sample has under 900,000 distinct CDR3 sequences, with roughly half found just once. This record comes from a study of post-analysis software for immune sequencing data. Study conclusions and caveats: Comparison with controls showed significantly lower normalized Chao1 diversity in multiple sclerosis patients. A few TRBV segments appeared more often in patients than in controls, and TRBV5-6, TRBV5-1 and TRBV20-1 were among these. Under the F measure, samples that were prepared in one batch clustered strongly together.

There are 13 residues in the CDR3. The germline CDR1 and CDR2 sequences are SGHRS and YFSETQ. The origin of this receptor is a girl aged 10-17 years with multiple sclerosis. Sample: blood. This chain connects TRBV5-1 to TRBJ2-1, with 8 bases that match TRBD2. The CDR3: CAGSRAAGGEQFF. CDR3 sequence (DNA): TGCGCCGGCAGCCGTGCGGCGGGGGGCGAGCAGTTCTTC.